The T cell receptor (beta chain) under discussion was sequenced for a study of cytomegalovirus exposure and HLA in healthy donors. General observations from the study: It has been reported that TCR beta sequences accurately predicted the HLA-A and HLA-B alleles of most subjects. A later analysis, which compared TCR beta chains of equal frequency, found the HLA-associated ones more clonally expanded.

As concerns this clone: The antigen is unknown.

Germline assignment: CDR1 SGHNT and CDR2 YYREEE (reference sequence). V shed 3 bases and J shed 4 bases, with 9 bases lying between them. The CDR3 length is 13 residues. PCR amplification relied on 60 Vbeta primers (plus 13 Jbeta primers). Here immunoSEQ multiplex PCR was the method, and the copy in TCRdb shows in-frame clones only, minus some. The sample has 95,000 to 110,000 clones; roughly 70% are singletons. The sample was PBMCs. This chain joins TRBV5-4 and TRBJ2-3; D is unresolved. The receptor was derived from a woman aged 45-60 years in good health and CMV-seronegative. CDR3 in amino acids: CASSWASPDTQYF. In DNA, the CDR3 is TGTGCCAGCAGCTGGGCCTCTCCAGATACGCAGTATTTT.